This T cell receptor beta chain was captured by sequencing in a study of CD8+ T cells in alopecia areata. As for treatment: oral pan-JAK inhibitor, 5-10 mg twice daily. V lost 10 bases and J lost 6, with 22 bases in between. CDR3 size: 14 residues. The germline gives CDR1 MNHEY, CDR2 SMNVEV (reference sequence). In each case, RNA was isolated and then reverse transcribed into cDNA as the sequencing template. Libraries were prepared by immunoSEQ multiplex PCR; TCRdb keeps only in-frame clonotypes and omits some of them. The data show about 150,000 clones, 45% to 60% seen once. The material sequenced was CD8+ T cells sorted from blood, taken at week 4, from a patient treated with tofacitinib. The TCR comes from a human donor with alopecia areata. The chain recombines TRBV27 with TRBJ2-7; a weak D match, TRBD2 (5 bases). CDR3 sequence reads: CATQRVGSTTEQYF. The CDR3, as DNA: TGTGCCACCCAGAGGGTGGGTTCCACGACCGAGCAGTACTTC.